These T cell receptor beta chains were read from a single sample in a study of blood T cell repertoires in COVID-19. Repertoires were generated with immunoSEQ multiplex PCR, while TCRdb's copy carries only in-frame clones and drops some. The sample holds approximately 94,000 clones, 80% to 90% seen once. Sequences were obtained from peripheral blood. Receptors were obtained from a man in his 60s with acute or convalescent COVID-19. CDR3s include the opening cysteine and the closing phenylalanine or tryptophan. D genes are given only for firm matches. Rows give clone size only sometimes, using once, few, many, or a class for an expanded clone.

j_gene: TRBJ2-5; d_gene: NA; abundance: NA; v_gene: TRBV2; CDR3nt: TGTGCCAGCAGTCTTAGAGAGACCCAGTACTTC; CDR3aa: CASSLRETQYF
j_gene: TRBJ1-6; d_gene: TRBD1; abundance: NA; v_gene: TRBV5-8; CDR3nt: TGTGCCAGCAGCGCAACAGACAGGGGGGATTCACCCCTCCACTTT; CDR3aa: CASSATDRGDSPLHF
j_gene: TRBJ1-2; d_gene: NA; abundance: once; v_gene: TRBV18; CDR3nt: TGTGCCAGCTCACCACTACAGGGCGAGGGTGGCTACACCTTC; CDR3aa: CASSPLQGEGGYTF
j_gene: TRBJ2-5; d_gene: NA; abundance: NA; v_gene: TRBV6-5; CDR3nt: TGTGCCAGCAGCAGCCCACTAGGCGAGGTTGAGACCCAGTACTTC; CDR3aa: CASSSPLGEVETQYF
j_gene: TRBJ2-7; d_gene: NA; abundance: NA; v_gene: TRBV3-1/TRBV3-2; CDR3nt: TGTGCCAGCAGCCAACGGCAGGGTGGCTCCGAGCAGTACTTC; CDR3aa: CASSQRQGGSEQYF
j_gene: TRBJ1-5; d_gene: TRBD1; abundance: NA; v_gene: TRBV28; CDR3nt: TGTGCCACCCTACCGCCTGGGACAGGCAGAAATCAGCCCCAGCATTTT; CDR3aa: CATLPPGTGRNQPQHF
j_gene: TRBJ2-3; d_gene: TRBD2; abundance: NA; v_gene: TRBV10-3; CDR3nt: TGTGCCATCGGGAGCGGGGTGACTGATACGCAGTATTTT; CDR3aa: CAIGSGVTDTQYF
j_gene: TRBJ1-5; d_gene: TRBD1; abundance: NA; v_gene: TRBV7-2; CDR3nt: TGTGCCAGCAGCTCTCGACTCGGACAGGGCAGCAATCAGCCCCAGCATTTT; CDR3aa: CASSSRLGQGSNQPQHF
j_gene: TRBJ1-2; d_gene: TRBD1; abundance: NA; v_gene: TRBV7-2; CDR3nt: TGTGCCAGCAGCTCGGGACAGGGAGGCTACACCTTC; CDR3aa: CASSSGQGGYTF
j_gene: TRBJ2-2; d_gene: TRBD2; abundance: few; v_gene: TRBV7-6; CDR3nt: TGTGCCAGCAGCTTAAGAAATAGCGGGGGGTCTAACACCGGGGAGCTGTTTTTT; CDR3aa: CASSLRNSGGSNTGELFF
j_gene: TRBJ1-5; d_gene: TRBD1; abundance: few; v_gene: TRBV5-6; CDR3nt: TGTGCCAGCAGCTCAGGACAGGGGGCGCAGCCCCAGCATTTT; CDR3aa: CASSSGQGAQPQHF
j_gene: TRBJ2-5; d_gene: NA; abundance: once; v_gene: TRBV27; CDR3nt: TGTGCCAGCAGTTTTCGGTCTAGCCAAGAGACCCAGTACTTC; CDR3aa: CASSFRSSQETQYF
j_gene: TRBJ1-2; d_gene: NA; abundance: once; v_gene: TRBV5-8; CDR3nt: TGTGCCAGCAGCAAAGCGCAGGGTCTTAACTATGGCTACACCTTC; CDR3aa: CASSKAQGLNYGYTF
j_gene: TRBJ2-5; d_gene: NA; abundance: NA; v_gene: TRBV5-5; CDR3nt: TGTGCCAGCAGCTTATTAGCACAGGTCCAAGAGACCCAGTACTTC; CDR3aa: CASSLLAQVQETQYF
j_gene: TRBJ1-5; d_gene: NA; abundance: NA; v_gene: TRBV7-9; CDR3nt: TGTGCCAGCAGCTTGGCTACAGGATGGGATCAGCCCCAGCATTTT; CDR3aa: CASSLATGWDQPQHF
j_gene: TRBJ2-1; d_gene: TRBD1; abundance: NA; v_gene: TRBV5-4; CDR3nt: TGTGCCAGCAGCCCCGGGACAGTTACATTCAATGAGCAGTTCTTC; CDR3aa: CASSPGTVTFNEQFF
j_gene: TRBJ2-1; d_gene: TRBD2; abundance: NA; v_gene: TRBV5-5; CDR3nt: TGTGCCAGCAGTTTGGAAGCGGGGTGGTCCTACAATGAGCAGTTCTTC; CDR3aa: CASSLEAGWSYNEQFF
j_gene: TRBJ1-3; d_gene: NA; abundance: NA; v_gene: TRBV6-5; CDR3nt: NA; CDR3aa: CASSFGPGISGNTIYF
j_gene: TRBJ1-2; d_gene: NA; abundance: NA; v_gene: TRBV7-2; CDR3nt: TGTGCCAGCAGCTTAGCGCATACCCAGGGTATTGGCTACACCTTC; CDR3aa: CASSLAHTQGIGYTF
j_gene: TRBJ2-7; d_gene: TRBD1; abundance: NA; v_gene: TRBV7-2; CDR3nt: TGTGCCAGCAGCTTCGGGACAGGGACCTACGAGCAGTACTTC; CDR3aa: CASSFGTGTYEQYF
j_gene: TRBJ2-3; d_gene: NA; abundance: NA; v_gene: TRBV6-5; CDR3nt: TGTGCCAGCAGTTACTCTGCCGGGGGCACAGATACGCAGTATTTT; CDR3aa: CASSYSAGGTDTQYF
j_gene: TRBJ2-3; d_gene: TRBD2; abundance: NA; v_gene: TRBV29-1; CDR3nt: TGCAGCGGAGCTTCCGGGGGGGCGTATACGCAGTATTTT; CDR3aa: CSGASGGAYTQYF